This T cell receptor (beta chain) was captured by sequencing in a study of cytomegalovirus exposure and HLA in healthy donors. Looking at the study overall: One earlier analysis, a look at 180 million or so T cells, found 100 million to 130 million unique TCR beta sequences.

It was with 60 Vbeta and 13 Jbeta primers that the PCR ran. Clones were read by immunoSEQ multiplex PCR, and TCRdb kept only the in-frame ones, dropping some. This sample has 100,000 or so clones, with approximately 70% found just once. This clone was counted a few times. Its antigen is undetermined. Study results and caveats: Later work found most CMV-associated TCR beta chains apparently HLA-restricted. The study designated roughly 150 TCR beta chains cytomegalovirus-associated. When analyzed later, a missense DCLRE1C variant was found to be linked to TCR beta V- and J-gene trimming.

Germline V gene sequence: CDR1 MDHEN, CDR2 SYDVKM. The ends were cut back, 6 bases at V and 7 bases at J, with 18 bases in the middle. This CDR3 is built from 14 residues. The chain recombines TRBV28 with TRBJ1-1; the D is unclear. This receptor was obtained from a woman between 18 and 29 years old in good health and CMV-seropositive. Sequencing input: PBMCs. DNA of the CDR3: TGTGCCAGCAGGCCCCCTGGAGGGATTAATGAAGCTTTCTTT. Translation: CASRPPGGINEAFF.